This passage covers 27 T cell receptor beta chains from one sample sequenced in a study of cytomegalovirus exposure and HLA in healthy donors. Clones were sequenced by immunoSEQ multiplex PCR, and TCRdb holds only the in-frame ones, with some missing. The sample consists of tens of thousands of clones, roughly 93% of them appearing once. Sequencing input: PBMCs. The receptors were sampled from a woman aged 18-29 years in good health and CMV-seronegative.

CDR3 sequence reads: CASSLSKLNGYTF. Written as DNA, the CDR3 is TGTGCCAGCAGTTTATCGAAGCTTAATGGCTACACCTTC. V and J are TRBV27 and TRBJ1-2; D gene ambiguous. CDR1 and CDR2 from the germline V gene are MNHEY and SMNVEV (reference sequence). The CDR3 is 13 amino acids. Trimming pared 0 bases from V and 6 bases from J, leaving 8 bases between.

The chain carries TRBV7-6 and TRBJ2-2; TRBD1 matches 9 bases. With V trimmed by 1 base and J by 5 bases, 2 bases remained unmatched. This CDR3 is 15 amino acids long. The V gene's germline CDR1 is SGHVS and CDR2 FNYEAQ. The CDR3 sequence: CASSLVGTGTGELFF. CDR3 nucleotides: TGTGCCAGCAGCTTAGTAGGGACAGGGACCGGGGAGCTGTTTTTT.

The chain has TRBV7-3 and TRBJ2-1; 9 bases are a match to TRBD2. The germline gives CDR1 SGHTA, CDR2 FQGTGA. V was clipped by 4 bases and J by 8 bases; unmatched bases: 9. This CDR3 comprises 15 residues. This CDR3 is CASSSQAGGGDEQFF. The CDR3 coding sequence is TGTGCCAGCAGCTCCCAAGCGGGGGGCGGGGATGAGCAGTTCTTC.

This clone was recorded once. The chain joins TRBV18 to TRBJ1-4; TRBD1 aligns across 9 bases. The CDR3 contains 20 residues. From germline, CDR1 is KGHSH and CDR2 LQKENI. V lost 4 bases to trimming and J lost 2 bases; unmatched junction nucleotides: 17. This CDR3 reads CASSLRNPIGTGSTNEKLFF. The CDR3 DNA is TGTGCCAGCTCACTCCGCAATCCGATCGGGACAGGGAGTACTAATGAAAAACTGTTTTTT.

This rearrangement joins TRBV19 to TRBJ1-1; no reliable D call. Germline assignment: CDR1 LNHDA and CDR2 SQIVND (reference sequence). V lost 2 bases, J lost 1 base, and 11 bases lay in between. The CDR3 is 15 residues long. The CDR3 loop is CASSISQGRNTEAFF. CDR3 bases: TGTGCCAGTAGTATATCCCAAGGGAGGAACACTGAAGCTTTCTTT.

The V call is TRBV5-6, the J call TRBJ1-1; D gene unclear. The CDR3 is made up of 11 amino acids. The germline gives CDR1 SGHDT, CDR2 YYEEEE. Trimming removed 4 bases from V and 11 bases from J, with 12 bases in between. In nucleotides, the CDR3 is TGTGCCAGCAGCAATCGACAAGGCGCTTTCTTT. Protein product: CASSNRQGAFF.

This rearrangement joins TRBV9 to TRBJ1-4, with D perhaps matching TRBD1 (5 bases). Germline values: CDR1 SGDLS, CDR2 YYNGEE. This CDR3 spans 16 amino acids. V lost 0 bases to trimming and J lost 6 bases, with 15 bases between them. The CDR3: CASSVGGGIGDEKLFF. In DNA, the CDR3 is TGTGCCAGCAGCGTAGGTGGCGGGATAGGGGATGAAAAACTGTTTTTT.

V is TRBV6-5 and J is TRBJ2-5, with D perhaps matching TRBD1 (5 bases). CDR1 and CDR2 (germline): MNHEY, SVGAGI. Trimming cost V 6 bases and J 3 bases, with 11 bases left between them. The CDR3 loop spans 13 amino acids. The CDR3 DNA reads TGTGCCAGCAGCCCAGCGACAGAAGAGACCCAGTACTTC. Encoded protein: CASSPATEETQYF.

The chain links TRBV7-8 to TRBJ2-1; maybe TRBD2 (6 bases). Trimming shortened V by 5 bases and J by 5 bases, and 16 bases separated the two germline ends. This CDR3 contains 15 residues. Germline CDR1 and CDR2: SGHVS and FQNEAQ. CDR3 sequence: CASSIPGLEHNEQFF. The CDR3 coding sequence is TGTGCCAGCAGCATCCCGGGACTTGAGCACAATGAGCAGTTCTTC.

The V call is TRBV19, the J call TRBJ1-2; TRBD1 aligns across 11 bases. Germline loops: CDR1 LNHDA, CDR2 SQIVND (reference sequence). The CDR3 has 14 residues. Trimming took 5 bases from V and 8 from J; bases not matched to a gene: 7. The DNA for the CDR3 is TGTGCCAGTAGTCCGGGACAGGGGGACGGAGGCTACACCTTC. Translated: CASSPGQGDGGYTF.

V usage is TRBV9 and J usage is TRBJ1-2, with TRBD1 matching over 8 bases. Losses at the gene ends were 1 base for V and 6 bases for J; bases not matched to a gene: 5. The germline CDR1 and CDR2 sequences are SGDLS and YYNGEE. There are 14 residues in the CDR3. Written as DNA, the CDR3 is TGTGCCAGCAGCGTACGGGCAGGGGGCCATGGCTACACCTTC. Amino acid sequence: CASSVRAGGHGYTF.

This chain uses TRBV7-6 with TRBJ2-3, with 10 bases identical to TRBD2. The CDR3 sequence is 19 residues long. Unmatched junction bases numbered 11, after V lost 1 base and J lost 1 base. The germline V gene encodes CDR1 SGHVS and CDR2 FNYEAQ. CDR3 DNA: TGTGCCAGCAGCTTAGTAAGGAGCGGGGGGGCCGGTGGCACAGATACGCAGTATTTT. This codes for CASSLVRSGGAGGTDTQYF.

The rearrangement joins TRBV2 to TRBJ2-7, with TRBD2 identical over 9 bases. Germline CDR1 and CDR2: SNHLY and FYNNEI. The V and J ends lost 3 bases and 1 base, in that order; junction bases with no gene match: 7. This CDR3 comprises 16 residues. CDR3 region: CASSESSGALSYEQYV. The CDR3 bases are TGTGCCAGCAGTGAGTCTAGCGGGGCGTTATCCTACGAGCAGTACGTC.

The CDR3 is CASSLARWRGGVDTQYF. The CDR3, as DNA: TGTGCCAGCAGCTTGGCCCGATGGAGGGGGGGGGTAGATACGCAGTATTTT. The chain uses TRBV5-4 and TRBJ2-3; TRBD2 might be the D (7 bases). This CDR3 is 17 amino acids long. V was trimmed by 0 bases and J by 5 bases, leaving 19 bases between them. The germline V gene has CDR1 SGHNT and CDR2 YYREEE (reference sequence).

The J gene is TRBJ2-2, the V gene TRBV7-9, with 7 bases matching TRBD2. The CDR3 covers 17 residues. Germline V CDR1 and CDR2: SEHNR, FQNEAQ (reference sequence). The CDR3 sequence is CETETPGGRRGTGELFF. CDR3 nucleotide sequence: TGTGAAACGGAGACCCCTGGCGGGAGAAGAGGCACCGGGGAGCTGTTTTTT.

This rearrangement joins TRBV6-5 to TRBJ1-2; no clear D. This CDR3 spans 13 amino acids. V was clipped by 7 bases and J by 8 bases, with 17 bases between them. Looked up from germline, CDR1 is MNHEY and CDR2 is SVGAGI. The CDR3 loop is CASTIPSGWGYTF. The CDR3 DNA is TGTGCCAGCACTATCCCATCGGGATGGGGCTACACCTTC.

The chain employs TRBV19 and TRBJ2-2, with 8 bases fitting TRBD1. CDR1 and CDR2 from the germline V gene are LNHDA and SQIVND (reference sequence). CDR3 length: 14 amino acids. V was pared by 9 bases and J by 5 bases, with 8 bases of the junction left unmatched. The CDR3 nucleotides are TGTGCCAGCCATGGACAGGGAAAAACCGGGGAGCTGTTTTTT. It yields the protein CASHGQGKTGELFF.

The chain couples TRBV30 to TRBJ2-1; 8 nucleotides line up with TRBD2. The CDR3 is made up of 16 amino acids. Trimming took 4 bases from V and 6 from J; bases not matched to a gene: 14. Per germline, CDR1 GTSNPN and CDR2 SVGIG (reference sequence). CDR3 residues: CAWTGGPGLGANEQFF. CDR3 sequence (DNA): TGTGCCTGGACTGGGGGACCGGGACTAGGTGCCAATGAGCAGTTCTTC.

The V call is TRBV7-9, the J call TRBJ2-1; the D gene is possibly TRBD2 (6 bases). The CDR3 covers 18 residues. V shed 5 bases and J shed 4 bases, with 24 bases lying between them. Looked up from germline, CDR1 is SEHNR and CDR2 is FQNEAQ (reference sequence). CDR3 sequence (DNA): TGTGCCAGCAGCCCGGGCCCGGGACTCTCACAAACATACAATGAGCAGTTCTTC. Encoded protein: CASSPGPGLSQTYNEQFF.

V and J are TRBV5-5 and TRBJ1-5, with 11 bases matching TRBD1. The CDR3 runs 15 residues. After removal of 4 bases from V and 7 bases from J, the junction contained 7 bases not matched to a gene. In germline, CDR1 is SGHKS, CDR2 YYEKEE (reference sequence). CDR3 in amino acids: CASSPDRGLGQPQHF. CDR3 DNA sequence: TGTGCCAGCAGCCCGGACAGGGGGCTCGGGCAGCCCCAGCATTTT.

This clone was found once. The chain has TRBV7-6 and TRBJ2-1; 8 bases line up with TRBD1. This CDR3 contains 11 residues. The V gene's germline CDR1 is SGHVS and CDR2 FNYEAQ. CDR3 in amino acids: CATGGCNEQFF. CDR3 DNA: TGTGCAACAGGGGGTTGCAATGAGCAGTTCTTC.

This clone appeared once. The rearrangement joins TRBV6-1 to TRBJ1-1; D remains ambiguous. There are 14 residues in the CDR3. Germline CDR1 and CDR2: MNHNS and SASEGT. The V end was cut by 3 bases, the J end by 6 bases, with 14 bases between. This CDR3 reads CASSDPRVLPEAFF. The CDR3 DNA sequence: TGTGCCAGCAGTGACCCCCGGGTCCTCCCTGAAGCTTTCTTT.

The table lists this clone with a few counts. The rearrangement uses TRBV28 and TRBJ2-3; 8 bases are a match to TRBD2. J gave up 0 bases and V 8 bases, and 16 bases lay outside the gene matches. CDR1 and CDR2 from the germline V gene are MDHEN and SYDVKM. CDR3 length equals 18 residues. CDR3 sequence reads: CASSAGGPFLTSTDTQYF. The CDR3 coding sequence is TGTGCCAGCTCGGCGGGAGGCCCATTTCTTACTAGCACAGATACGCAGTATTTT.

The gene calls are TRBV5-5 and TRBJ2-4; tentatively, D is TRBD2 (6 bases). CDR1 is SGHKS and CDR2 is YYEKEE in the germline V gene (reference sequence). The V end lost 0 bases, the J end lost 0 bases, and 16 bases lay between the germline ends. This CDR3 is 18 amino acids long. The chain's CDR3 is CASSLAPSGGIAKNIQYF. The CDR3, as DNA: TGTGCCAGCAGCTTGGCCCCTAGTGGGGGGATAGCCAAAAACATTCAGTACTTC.

Only one count was recorded for this clone. The V and J genes are TRBV19 and TRBJ1-2; weak D call: TRBD1 (5 bases). CDR3 size: 12 residues. V was trimmed by 8 bases and J by 3 bases, leaving 10 bases between them. Looked up from germline, CDR1 is LNHDA and CDR2 is SQIVND (reference sequence). CDR3 DNA: TGTGCCAGTTGGACATGGCACTATGGCTACACCTTC. Its protein product is CASWTWHYGYTF.

The gene calls are TRBV13 and TRBJ2-1; 9 nucleotides line up with TRBD2. Germline CDR1 reads PRHDT; CDR2 reads FYEKMQ (reference sequence). The CDR3 covers 21 residues. Trimming took 5 bases from V and 2 from J; bases not matched to a gene: 22. CDR3 DNA: TGTGCCAGCAGCGCCTCACGCGGCGGGCTAGCGGGAAACGAAACCTACAATGAGCAGTTCTTC. Residues: CASSASRGGLAGNETYNEQFF.

The genes are TRBV11-3 and TRBJ2-1; 8 bases agree with TRBD2. The length of the CDR3 is 14 residues. V gave up 5 bases and J gave up 8 bases; unmatched junction bases: 8. Germline values: CDR1 SGHNT, CDR2 YENEEA. This CDR3 reads CASSTKRETDEQFF. CDR3 in DNA: TGTGCCAGCAGCACAAAGCGGGAGACGGATGAGCAGTTCTTC.